These 10 T cell receptor beta chains came from one sample sequenced in a study of blood T cell repertoires in COVID-19. This table comes from immunoSEQ multiplex PCR, and its TCRdb copy is limited to in-frame clones, with some not included. Counted here are about 74,000 clones, just under 85% occurring once; the ten biggest clones make up over 30%. Sequenced material: peripheral blood. These receptors all come from a man in his 70s with acute or convalescent COVID-19.

The chain recombines TRBV28 with TRBJ2-5; tentative D call: TRBD1 (8 bases). The V end lost 5 bases, the J end lost 2 bases, and 18 bases lay between the germline ends. The CDR3 consists of 16 residues. Germline V gene sequence: CDR1 MDHEN, CDR2 SYDVKM. CDR3 in amino acids: CASSVGQGLKQETQYF. CDR3 sequence (DNA): TGTGCCAGCAGTGTCGGACAGGGACTAAAACAAGAGACCCAGTACTTC.

The chain recombines TRBV24-1 with TRBJ2-7; 8 nucleotides match TRBD2. From germline, CDR1 is KGHDR and CDR2 SFDVKD. This CDR3 region has 14 residues. V was pared by 4 bases and J by 6 bases, with 7 bases of the junction left unmatched. CDR3 protein: CATSESGSRFEQYF. The CDR3 nucleotides read TGTGCCACCAGTGAGAGCGGGAGTCGATTCGAGCAGTACTTC.

V usage is TRBV10-1 and J usage is TRBJ1-2, with D unclear. Trimming took 0 bases from V and 9 from J, leaving 11 bases between them. Per the germline V gene, CDR1 is WNHNN and CDR2 is SYGVQD (reference sequence). The CDR3 is 13 residues long. CDR3 DNA sequence: TGCGCCAGCAGTGAGTCGAGGGTTAAGTGCTACACCTTC. This sequence encodes CASSESRVKCYTF.

The J gene is TRBJ2-7, the V gene TRBV5-1; weak D call: TRBD1 (5 bases). The CDR3 loop spans 14 amino acids. Germline CDR1 and CDR2: SGHRS and YFSETQ. The V end was cut by 4 bases, the J end by 3 bases, with 14 bases between. CDR3 sequence (DNA): TGCGCCAGCAGCCAGGGCTCAGGCCGCTACGAGCAGTACTTC. Protein product: CASSQGSGRYEQYF.

The CDR3, as DNA: TGTGCCAGCAGCTTCGAGGGGGCTGGTGAAGCTTTCTTT. Protein: CASSFEGAGEAFF. The gene calls are TRBV7-9 and TRBJ1-1; 7 nucleotides align to TRBD1. The V and J ends lost 3 bases and 7 bases, in that order; junction bases with no gene match: 5. Germline V CDR1 and CDR2: SEHNR, FQNEAQ (reference sequence). This CDR3 region has 13 residues.

The chain couples TRBV5-5 to TRBJ2-1; 16 bases are shared with TRBD2. CDR3 length: 19 residues. CDR1 and CDR2 from the germline V gene are SGHKS and YYEKEE (reference sequence). J gave up 2 bases and V 3 bases, and 8 bases lay outside the gene matches. CDR3 residues: CASSSVGTSGRAAYNEQFF. DNA for the CDR3: TGTGCCAGCAGCTCCGTCGGGACTAGCGGGAGGGCCGCCTACAATGAGCAGTTCTTC.

The chain links TRBV9 to TRBJ2-3, with 7 bases aligning to TRBD1. V gave up 0 bases and J gave up 2 bases; unmatched junction bases: 9. The CDR3 has 17 residues. Germline V CDR1 and CDR2: SGDLS, YYNGEE. The CDR3 DNA reads as TGTGCCAGCAGCGTAGACCCGACAGGGAGTACCACAGATACGCAGTATTTT. It yields the protein CASSVDPTGSTTDTQYF.

The chain recombines TRBV2 with TRBJ2-7; D perhaps matches TRBD1 (5 bases). The V gene's germline CDR1 is SNHLY and CDR2 FYNNEI. The CDR3 is 12 residues long. Trimming pared 7 bases from V and 4 bases from J, leaving 11 bases between. In DNA, the CDR3 is TGTGCCAGCACCCCTAACAGGTACGAGCAGTACTTC. This translates into CASTPNRYEQYF.

The CDR3 DNA is TGTGCCAGCAGGAAAGACCCCCCGGGTTGGGCGGGAGTGGCAGATACGCAGTATTTT. Protein product: CASRKDPPGWAGVADTQYF. The V gene is TRBV11-2, the J gene TRBJ2-3, with TRBD2 identical over 7 bases. CDR1 is SGHAT and CDR2 is FQNNGV in the germline V gene. The CDR3 runs 19 residues. The ends lost 6 bases at V and 4 bases at J; junction bases unmatched: 22.

The V gene is TRBV9, the J gene TRBJ1-6; possibly TRBD1 for D (6 bases). The CDR3 sequence is 15 residues long. With 2 bases removed from V and 8 bases from J, the gap between germline ends came to 14 bases. Germline assignment: CDR1 SGDLS and CDR2 YYNGEE. Here the CDR3 DNA reads TGTGCCAGCAGCGTTCAGCCGGGACAAGATTCACCCCTCCACTTT. It specifies CASSVQPGQDSPLHF. The whole variable domain, filled in from reference TRBV9 and TRBJ1-6, reads DSGVTQTPKHLITATGQRVTLRCSPRSGDLSVYWYQQSLDQGLQFLIQYYNGEERAKGNILERFSAQQFPDLHSELNLSSLELGDSALYFCASSVQPGQDSPLHFGNGTRLTVT.